The rows below give T cell receptor beta chains drawn from one sample of a study of T cells after yellow fever vaccination. Via MiXCR, TCRdb re-called the 5' RACE reads, giving one row per CDR3 protein. This sample has over 300,000 distinct CDR3 sequences, with roughly 3.5% found just once. This material consisted of PBMCs, taken on the day of the yellow fever booster vaccination. The receptors stem from a young man who received the YFV17D yellow fever vaccine. Both conserved end residues are part of each CDR3. The D gene is left open where the match is weak. Clone size is stated in some rows and not others, as once, few, many or a class when expanded.

len: 16
v_gene: TRBV12-3/TRBV12-4
j_gene: TRBJ2-3
d_gene: .
abundance: many
CDR3nt: TGTGCCAGCAGTTTGAGGGACGGGGTATTCACAGATACGCAGTATTTT
CDR3aa: CASSLRDGVFTDTQYF

len: 12
v_gene: TRBV30
j_gene: TRBJ2-7
d_gene: .
abundance: many
CDR3nt: TGTGCCTGGACCCCTACCCCCTACGAGCAGTACTTC
CDR3aa: CAWTPTPYEQYF

len: 14
v_gene: TRBV5-4
j_gene: TRBJ1-2
d_gene: TRBD1
abundance: .
CDR3nt: TGTGCCAGCATCCGGACAGGGACTAACTATGGCTACACCTTC
CDR3aa: CASIRTGTNYGYTF

len: 12
v_gene: TRBV9
j_gene: TRBJ1-4
d_gene: .
abundance: few
CDR3nt: TGTGCCAGCAGCGTAGACGGTGAAAAACTGTTTTTT
CDR3aa: CASSVDGEKLFF

len: 15
v_gene: TRBV7-2
j_gene: TRBJ2-3
d_gene: TRBD2
abundance: few
CDR3nt: TGTGCCAGCAGCGTAGGGGCTAGCGGGGGAGATACGCAGTATTTT
CDR3aa: CASSVGASGGDTQYF

len: 14
v_gene: TRBV20-1
j_gene: TRBJ1-1
d_gene: .
abundance: few
CDR3nt: TGCAGTGCTAGGGAGAACGCCCTGGGGACTGAAGCTTTCTTT
CDR3aa: CSARENALGTEAFF

len: 13
v_gene: TRBV6-5
j_gene: TRBJ2-5
d_gene: .
abundance: few
CDR3nt: TGTGCCAGCAGTTACGGGGGAATTCAGACCCAGTACTTC
CDR3aa: CASSYGGIQTQYF

len: 16
v_gene: TRBV12-3/TRBV12-4
j_gene: TRBJ2-2
d_gene: TRBD1
abundance: few
CDR3nt: TGTGCCAGCAGTCGACAGGGGCCACCGAACACCGGGGAGCTGTTTTTT
CDR3aa: CASSRQGPPNTGELFF

len: 13
v_gene: TRBV15
j_gene: TRBJ2-5
d_gene: .
abundance: many
CDR3nt: TGTGCCACCAGCAGCCGGGAGAGGGAGACCCAGTACTTC
CDR3aa: CATSSRERETQYF

len: 15
v_gene: TRBV6-5
j_gene: TRBJ1-1
d_gene: TRBD1
abundance: .
CDR3nt: TGTGCCAGCAGTTTCGACAGGGGGAGTGCCACTGAAGCTTTCTTT
CDR3aa: CASSFDRGSATEAFF

len: 17
v_gene: TRBV4-3
j_gene: TRBJ2-2
d_gene: .
abundance: many
CDR3nt: TGCGCCAGCAGCCAAGATAGGTTGAGGGCGAACACCGGGGAGCTGTTTTTT
CDR3aa: CASSQDRLRANTGELFF

len: 15
v_gene: TRBV10-3
j_gene: TRBJ2-2
d_gene: .
abundance: many
CDR3nt: TGTGCCATCAGAGAGAACCGGGACAACGAGCGGGAGCTGTTTTTT
CDR3aa: CAIRENRDNERELFF

len: 15
v_gene: TRBV9
j_gene: TRBJ1-1
d_gene: .
abundance: few
CDR3nt: TGTGCCAGCAGCGGAGCGGGAGAAATGAACACTGAAGCTTTCTTT
CDR3aa: CASSGAGEMNTEAFF

len: 15
v_gene: TRBV4-2
j_gene: TRBJ2-3
d_gene: .
abundance: many
CDR3nt: TGTGCCAGCAGCCAAGATTGGGGGGCGACAGATACGCAGTATTTT
CDR3aa: CASSQDWGATDTQYF

len: 16
v_gene: TRBV4-3
j_gene: TRBJ2-3
d_gene: .
abundance: many
CDR3nt: TGCGCCAGCAGCCAAGATGGGGGGAGTAGCACAGATACGCAGTATTTT
CDR3aa: CASSQDGGSSTDTQYF

len: 15
v_gene: TRBV24-1
j_gene: TRBJ1-1
d_gene: .
abundance: .
CDR3nt: TGTGCCACCAGTGATTCGGGACCGCGGGGCACTGAAGCTTTCTTT
CDR3aa: CATSDSGPRGTEAFF

len: 14
v_gene: TRBV12-3/TRBV12-4
j_gene: TRBJ2-7
d_gene: .
abundance: .
CDR3nt: TGTGCCAGCACTAACGTCACCTCCGGGTACGAGCAGTACTTC
CDR3aa: CASTNVTSGYEQYF

len: 17
v_gene: TRBV2
j_gene: TRBJ2-6
d_gene: .
abundance: .
CDR3nt: TGTGCCAGCCCGACAGGCCGCTCTGGCTTTGGGGCCAACGTCCTGACTTTC
CDR3aa: CASPTGRSGFGANVLTF

len: 15
v_gene: TRBV7-2
j_gene: TRBJ2-5
d_gene: .
abundance: .
CDR3nt: TGTGCCAGCAGCTTAGTTAGTACAGGCCGGGAGACCCAGTACTTC
CDR3aa: CASSLVSTGRETQYF

len: 11
v_gene: TRBV6-5
j_gene: TRBJ1-2
d_gene: .
abundance: few
CDR3nt: TGTGCCAGCTTTACGTTCCCCAGCTACACCTTC
CDR3aa: CASFTFPSYTF

len: 13
v_gene: TRBV19
j_gene: TRBJ1-2
d_gene: .
abundance: many
CDR3nt: TGTGCCAGTAGTCCAACGCCTAACTATGGCTACACCTTC
CDR3aa: CASSPTPNYGYTF

len: 13
v_gene: TRBV6-2/TRBV6-3
j_gene: TRBJ2-5
d_gene: .
abundance: few
CDR3nt: TGTGCCAGCAGTTATGCAAGGCGGGAGACCCAGTACTTC
CDR3aa: CASSYARRETQYF

len: 15
v_gene: TRBV6-2/TRBV6-3
j_gene: TRBJ1-1
d_gene: .
abundance: many
CDR3nt: TGTGCCAGCAGCCTCCTAGCGACATGGAACACTGAAGCTTTCTTT
CDR3aa: CASSLLATWNTEAFF

len: 16
v_gene: TRBV6-5
j_gene: TRBJ2-2
d_gene: TRBD1
abundance: .
CDR3nt: TGTGCCAGCAGAAAACGTAGGGGGCTGAACACCGGGGAGCTGTTTTTT
CDR3aa: CASRKRRGLNTGELFF

len: 18
v_gene: TRBV12-3/TRBV12-4
j_gene: TRBJ2-5
d_gene: TRBD1
abundance: many
CDR3nt: TGTGCCAGCAGTGCTAGCTTCCAGACAGGGGGCGTGGGGGAGACCCAGTACTTC
CDR3aa: CASSASFQTGGVGETQYF

len: 13
v_gene: TRBV7-2
j_gene: TRBJ2-2
d_gene: .
abundance: many
CDR3nt: TGTGCCAGCAGCGTCATGGTGACCGGGGAGCTGTTTTTT
CDR3aa: CASSVMVTGELFF

len: 14
v_gene: TRBV12-3/TRBV12-4
j_gene: TRBJ2-1
d_gene: .
abundance: .
CDR3nt: TGTGCCAGCCTCGGGGATCGGGGCTACAATGAGCAGTTCTTC
CDR3aa: CASLGDRGYNEQFF

len: 15
v_gene: TRBV14
j_gene: TRBJ1-6
d_gene: .
abundance: .
CDR3nt: TGTGCCAGCAGCCAAGATCCGGGAGGCAATTCACCCCTCCACTTT
CDR3aa: CASSQDPGGNSPLHF

len: 12
v_gene: TRBV20-1
j_gene: TRBJ2-7
d_gene: TRBD1
abundance: .
CDR3nt: TGCAGTGCCAACAGGGGGACCTACGAGCAGTACTTC
CDR3aa: CSANRGTYEQYF

len: 15
v_gene: TRBV30
j_gene: TRBJ1-1
d_gene: .
abundance: many
CDR3nt: TGTGCCTGGACCGTGGGGGGGAGCGGTAACACTGAAGCTTTCTTT
CDR3aa: CAWTVGGSGNTEAFF

len: 14
v_gene: TRBV10-2
j_gene: TRBJ1-5
d_gene: .
abundance: few
CDR3nt: TGCGCCAGCAGTGACAGGGTGCCCAATCAGCCCCAGCATTTT
CDR3aa: CASSDRVPNQPQHF

len: 15
v_gene: TRBV6-5
j_gene: TRBJ1-3
d_gene: .
abundance: .
CDR3nt: TGTGCCAGCAAAACTCTCCAGGGCTCTGGAAACACCATATATTTT
CDR3aa: CASKTLQGSGNTIYF

len: 18
v_gene: TRBV6-5
j_gene: TRBJ1-2
d_gene: .
abundance: .
CDR3nt: TGTGCCAGCAGTGCCCGGGGACTTCGGGGCCACTATAACTATGGCTACACCTTC
CDR3aa: CASSARGLRGHYNYGYTF

len: 15
v_gene: TRBV19
j_gene: TRBJ2-3
d_gene: .
abundance: .
CDR3nt: TGTGCCAGTAGTATAGCGACGGGCGGCACAGATACGCAGTATTTT
CDR3aa: CASSIATGGTDTQYF

len: 14
v_gene: TRBV7-2
j_gene: TRBJ2-5
d_gene: .
abundance: many
CDR3nt: TGTGCCAGCAGCTTACTAGAGCGATGGGGGACCCAGTACTTC
CDR3aa: CASSLLERWGTQYF

len: 13
v_gene: TRBV10-3
j_gene: TRBJ2-7
d_gene: TRBD1
abundance: many
CDR3nt: TGTGCCATCAGGGGACAGATCTCCTACGAGCAGTACTTC
CDR3aa: CAIRGQISYEQYF

len: 15
v_gene: TRBV5-1
j_gene: TRBJ1-3
d_gene: .
abundance: few
CDR3nt: TGCGCCAGCAGCCTAGGGGGACTAATAGGAAACACCATATATTTT
CDR3aa: CASSLGGLIGNTIYF

len: 16
v_gene: TRBV24-1
j_gene: TRBJ2-2
d_gene: TRBD1
abundance: many
CDR3nt: TGTGCCACCAGTGAAACCGGGACAGGGGGGACCGGGGAGCTGTTTTTT
CDR3aa: CATSETGTGGTGELFF

len: 16
v_gene: TRBV28
j_gene: TRBJ2-1
d_gene: .
abundance: .
CDR3nt: TGTGCCAGCAGTCGGGTACGACAAGGGGGCTACAATGAGCAGTTCTTC
CDR3aa: CASSRVRQGGYNEQFF

len: 16
v_gene: TRBV7-9
j_gene: TRBJ1-2
d_gene: .
abundance: many
CDR3nt: TGTGCCAGCAGCTCCACTAGGCAGGGCGAAAACTATGGCTACACCTTC
CDR3aa: CASSSTRQGENYGYTF

len: 13
v_gene: TRBV28
j_gene: TRBJ2-5
d_gene: TRBD2
abundance: many
CDR3nt: TGTGCCAGCTACCGGGGGAGGGGAGGGGCCCAGTACTTC
CDR3aa: CASYRGRGGAQYF

len: 14
v_gene: TRBV20-1
j_gene: TRBJ1-5
d_gene: .
abundance: .
CDR3nt: TGCAGTGCTCAAGGGGGGGCGGTGAATCAGCCCCAGCATTTT
CDR3aa: CSAQGGAVNQPQHF

len: 13
v_gene: TRBV7-2
j_gene: TRBJ2-1
d_gene: .
abundance: many
CDR3nt: TGTGCCAGCAGCCGGACAGAGTACAATGAGCAGTTCTTC
CDR3aa: CASSRTEYNEQFF

len: 13
v_gene: TRBV6-5
j_gene: TRBJ1-1
d_gene: .
abundance: .
CDR3nt: TGTGCCAGCACCCTGAACGGGGGGGATAAAGCTTTCTTT
CDR3aa: CASTLNGGDKAFF

len: 16
v_gene: TRBV4-3
j_gene: TRBJ2-3
d_gene: .
abundance: few
CDR3nt: TGCGCCAGCAGCCGCGGGAACAGCATGAACACAGATACGCAGTATTTT
CDR3aa: CASSRGNSMNTDTQYF

len: 12
v_gene: TRBV6-2/TRBV6-3
j_gene: TRBJ2-1
d_gene: .
abundance: many
CDR3nt: TGTGCCAGCAGTCAAGGGGACAATGAGCAGTTCTTC
CDR3aa: CASSQGDNEQFF

len: 14
v_gene: TRBV7-2
j_gene: TRBJ1-3
d_gene: .
abundance: few
CDR3nt: TGTGCCAGCAGCTTAGCCGGGGGCGGGTACACCATATATTTT
CDR3aa: CASSLAGGGYTIYF

len: 13
v_gene: TRBV5-4
j_gene: TRBJ2-1
d_gene: .
abundance: .
CDR3nt: TGTGCCAGCAGCTTTGGTGGGGTCGTAGAGCAGTTCTTC
CDR3aa: CASSFGGVVEQFF

len: 17
v_gene: TRBV6-4
j_gene: TRBJ2-3
d_gene: TRBD2
abundance: few
CDR3nt: TGTGCCAGCAGTGACGTCTGGCGGGGGGACTCCACAGATACGCAGTATTTT
CDR3aa: CASSDVWRGDSTDTQYF

len: 16
v_gene: TRBV4-3
j_gene: TRBJ2-2
d_gene: .
abundance: many
CDR3nt: TGCGCCAGCAGCCAAGAGGCTACGGGGAACACCGGGGAGCTGTTTTTT
CDR3aa: CASSQEATGNTGELFF

len: 17
v_gene: TRBV6-5
j_gene: TRBJ2-5
d_gene: TRBD2
abundance: .
CDR3nt: TGTGCCAGCAGTTACCGACTCGGGGGGGCCAAGGGAGAGACCCAGTACTTC
CDR3aa: CASSYRLGGAKGETQYF

len: 16
v_gene: TRBV15
j_gene: TRBJ1-4
d_gene: .
abundance: many
CDR3nt: TGTGCCACCAGCAGAGATCCTGGAACAACTAATGAAAAACTGTTTTTT
CDR3aa: CATSRDPGTTNEKLFF

len: 19
v_gene: TRBV7-8
j_gene: TRBJ1-5
d_gene: .
abundance: many
CDR3nt: TGTGCCAGCAGCTTAAGTAGCGAGCCGTGGTCTCTTAGCAATCAGCCCCAGCATTTT
CDR3aa: CASSLSSEPWSLSNQPQHF